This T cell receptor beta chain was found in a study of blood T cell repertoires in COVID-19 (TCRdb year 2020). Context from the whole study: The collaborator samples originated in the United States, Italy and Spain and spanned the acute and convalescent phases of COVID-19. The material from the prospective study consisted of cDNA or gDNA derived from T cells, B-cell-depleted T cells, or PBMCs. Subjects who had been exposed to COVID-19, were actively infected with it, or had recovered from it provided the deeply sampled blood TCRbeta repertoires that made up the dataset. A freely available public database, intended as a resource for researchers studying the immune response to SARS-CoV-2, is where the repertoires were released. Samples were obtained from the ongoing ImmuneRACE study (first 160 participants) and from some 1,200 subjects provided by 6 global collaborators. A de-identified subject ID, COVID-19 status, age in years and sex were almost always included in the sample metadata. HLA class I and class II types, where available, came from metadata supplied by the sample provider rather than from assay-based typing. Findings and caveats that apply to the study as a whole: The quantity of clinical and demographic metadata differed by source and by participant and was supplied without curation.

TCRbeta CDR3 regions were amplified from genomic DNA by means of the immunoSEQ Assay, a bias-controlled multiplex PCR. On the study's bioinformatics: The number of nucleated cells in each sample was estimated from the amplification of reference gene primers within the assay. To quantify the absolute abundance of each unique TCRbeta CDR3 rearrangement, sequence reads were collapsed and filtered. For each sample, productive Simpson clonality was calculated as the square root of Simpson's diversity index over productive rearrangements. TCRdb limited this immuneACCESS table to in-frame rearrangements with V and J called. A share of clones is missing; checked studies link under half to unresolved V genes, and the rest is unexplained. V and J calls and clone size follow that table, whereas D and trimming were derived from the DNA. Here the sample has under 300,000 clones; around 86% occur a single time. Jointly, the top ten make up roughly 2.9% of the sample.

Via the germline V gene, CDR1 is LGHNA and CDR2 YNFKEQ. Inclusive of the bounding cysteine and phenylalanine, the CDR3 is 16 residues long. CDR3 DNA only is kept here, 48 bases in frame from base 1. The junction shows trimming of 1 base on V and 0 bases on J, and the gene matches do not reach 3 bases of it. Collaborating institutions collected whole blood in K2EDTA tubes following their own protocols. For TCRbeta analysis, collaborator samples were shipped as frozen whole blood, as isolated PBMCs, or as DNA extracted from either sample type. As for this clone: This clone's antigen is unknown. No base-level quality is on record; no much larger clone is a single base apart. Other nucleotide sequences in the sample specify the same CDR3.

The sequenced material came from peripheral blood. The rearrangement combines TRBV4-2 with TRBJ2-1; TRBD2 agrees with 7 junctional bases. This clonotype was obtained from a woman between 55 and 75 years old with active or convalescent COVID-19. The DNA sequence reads TGTGCCAGCAGCCAAGGGCTAGCGGCCTCCTACAATGAGCAGTTCTTC. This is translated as CASSQGLAASYNEQFF.